The 16 T cell receptor beta chains reported below all come from one sample, sequenced in a study of cytomegalovirus exposure and HLA in healthy donors. Produced via immunoSEQ multiplex PCR; TCRdb's table is partial and in-frame only. Altogether approximately 140,000 clones are present, roughly nine tenths being singletons, with the ten largest covering about 2.7%. The sample consisted of PBMCs. The receptors stem from a man between 18 and 29 years old in good health and CMV-seronegative.

The CDR3 here is CASSEFVLRVHSYEQYF. CDR3 DNA sequence: TGTGCCAGCAGTGAATTCGTATTGAGGGTACACTCCTACGAGCAGTACTTC. This rearrangement joins TRBV6-1 to TRBJ2-7; TRBD2 is a possible D gene (5 bases). Between the trimmed V and J ends, which lost 2 bases and 0 bases, there was a span of 17 bases. The CDR3 spans 17 residues. Germline CDR1 and CDR2: MNHNS and SASEGT.

The V call is TRBV28, the J call TRBJ2-5; TRBD2 matches at 8 bases. Germline CDR1 reads MDHEN; CDR2 reads SYDVKM. With V trimmed by 5 bases and J by 5 bases, 10 bases remained unmatched. The CDR3 sequence is 15 residues long. This chain's CDR3 is CASSILTGGDETQYF. The CDR3, as DNA: TGTGCCAGCAGTATCCTAACGGGAGGGGATGAGACCCAGTACTTC.

This chain uses TRBV27 with TRBJ2-7; the match to TRBD1 covers 7 bases. This CDR3 is 14 amino acids long. The germline CDR1 and CDR2 sequences are MNHEY and SMNVEV (reference sequence). V was clipped by 5 bases and J by 1 base; unmatched bases: 5. The CDR3 loop reads CASSRGQSSYEQYF. As DNA, the CDR3 is TGTGCCAGCAGTCGGGGACAGTCGTCCTACGAGCAGTACTTC.

This clone was counted a single time. The chain has TRBV7-2 and TRBJ1-3; D unclear. Trimming removed 4 bases at V and 0 bases at J, with 7 bases between. The CDR3 contains 14 residues. CDR1 SGHTA and CDR2 FQGNSA come from the germline V gene. The CDR3 here is CASSSRYSGNTIYF. CDR3 sequence (DNA): TGTGCCAGCAGCTCTAGGTACTCTGGAAACACCATATATTTT.

The chain has TRBV7-7 and TRBJ2-1, with 10 bases lining up with TRBD2. The CDR3 length is 16 residues. The germline V gene encodes CDR1 SSHAT and CDR2 FNYEAQ (reference sequence). V dropped 5 bases and J dropped 2; count of bases not matched to a gene: 6. The CDR3 region has the DNA TGTGCCAGCAGCGCTAGCGGGAGTCCCACCTACAATGAGCAGTTCTTC. Translating it yields CASSASGSPTYNEQFF.

V usage is TRBV10-3 and J usage is TRBJ2-2; D may be TRBD1 (6 bases). Deletions cut 4 bases from V and 4 bases from J, with 10 bases between. This CDR3 region has 14 residues. Germline V gene sequence: CDR1 ENHRY, CDR2 SYGVKD. CDR3 coding DNA: TGTGCCATCAGTGCGGACAGTGGCACCGGGGAGCTGTTTTTT. Protein sequence: CAISADSGTGELFF.

The DNA for the CDR3 is TGTGCCACCCAATCCCGCCAAGCTGTGAGCAATCAGCCCCAGCATTTT. Protein product: CATQSRQAVSNQPQHF. This rearrangement joins TRBV19 to TRBJ1-5; no clear D gene. Germline values: CDR1 LNHDA, CDR2 SQIVND (reference sequence). V was clipped by 10 bases and J by 1 base, with 20 bases between them. This CDR3 has 16 amino acids.

The chain links TRBV15 to TRBJ2-7, with a tentative D call TRBD1 (5 bases). V was pared by 3 bases and J by 1 base, with 13 bases between. Germline V gives CDR1 LNHNV, CDR2 YYDKDF (reference sequence). This CDR3 spans 15 amino acids. The CDR3 sequence: CATSRGRVLSYEQYF. CDR3 coding DNA: TGTGCCACCAGCAGGGGCAGGGTTCTTTCCTACGAGCAGTACTTC.

The CDR3 DNA reads as TGTGCCTGGAGTAGAGGCGGACAGGGTCACGAGCAGTACTTC. It specifies CAWSRGGQGHEQYF. V usage is TRBV30 and J usage is TRBJ2-7; 8 bases align to TRBD1. This CDR3 region has 14 residues. The J segment lost 5 bases and the V segment lost 2 bases, leaving 8 bases of the junction unmatched. CDR1 GTSNPN and CDR2 SVGIG come from the germline V gene (reference sequence).

The chain is built from TRBV7-2 and TRBJ2-5; 14 nucleotides line up with TRBD2. The germline CDR1 and CDR2 sequences are SGHTA and FQGNSA. The V and J ends lost 5 bases and 7 bases, in that order; junction bases with no gene match: 9. The CDR3 is 16 residues long. For the CDR3, the DNA is TGTGCCAGCAGCCCGGGACTAGCGGGGGCGTTGGGGACCCAGTACTTC. It yields the protein CASSPGLAGALGTQYF. The full variable domain, rest sourced from reference TRBV7-2 and TRBJ2-5, is GAGVSQSPSNKVTEKGKDVELRCDPISGHTALYWYRQSLGQGLEFLIYFQGNSAPDKSGLPSDRFSAERTGGSVSTLTIQRTQQEDSAVYLCASSPGLAGALGTQYFGPGTRLLVL.

The genes are TRBV7-2 and TRBJ2-7, with 7 bases fitting TRBD1. J was trimmed by 1 base and V by 3 bases; bases with no gene match: 3. The germline V gene has CDR1 SGHTA and CDR2 FQGNSA. The CDR3 consists of 14 residues. The CDR3 DNA is TGTGCCAGCAGCTTGGGGACAGAATCCTACGAGCAGTACTTC. The encoded protein is CASSLGTESYEQYF. The full variable domain, in which reference TRBV7-2 and TRBJ2-7 provide the parts outside the CDR3, is GAGVSQSPSNKVTEKGKDVELRCDPISGHTALYWYRQSLGQGLEFLIYFQGNSAPDKSGLPSDRFSAERTGGSVSTLTIQRTQQEDSAVYLCASSLGTESYEQYFGPGTRLTVT.

The chain employs TRBV5-6 and TRBJ1-2, with a weak D call TRBD1 (5 bases). The CDR3 length is 18 residues. Germline CDR1 is SGHDT and CDR2 is YYEEEE. The V end was cut by 1 base, the J end by 4 bases, with 23 bases between. CDR3 sequence reads: CASSLLTQDATFFYGYTF. CDR3 coding DNA: TGTGCCAGCAGCTTGTTGACACAGGACGCGACTTTCTTCTATGGCTACACCTTC. Complete variable domain (other parts from reference TRBV5-6 and TRBJ1-2): DAGVTQSPTHLIKTRGQQVTLRCSPKSGHDTVSWYQQALGQGPQFIFQYYEEEERQRGNFPDRFSGHQFPNYSSELNVNALLLGDSALYLCASSLLTQDATFFYGYTFGSGTRLTVV.

V is TRBV6-6 and J is TRBJ2-1; 9 bases are shared with TRBD2. The CDR3 is 15 amino acids. The V and J ends lost 6 bases and 1 base, in that order; junction bases with no gene match: 4. CDR1 is MNHNY, CDR2 SVGAGI, per germline (reference sequence). The CDR3 DNA follows: TGTGCCAGCAGCTTTAGCGGGGGATCCTACAATGAGCAGTTCTTC. It specifies CASSFSGGSYNEQFF.

V is TRBV28 and J is TRBJ1-1, with 9 positions matching TRBD1. The V segment lost 7 bases and the J segment 12 bases; nucleotides outside the gene matches: 12. The CDR3 length is 13 residues. The V gene's germline CDR1 is MDHEN and CDR2 SYDVKM. The CDR3 DNA reads as TGTGCCAGCATCATTCACAGGGGGCTGCGAACTTTCTTT. This sequence encodes CASIIHRGLRTFF.

This chain links TRBV7-9 with TRBJ1-6, with 7 bases lining up with TRBD1. Germline assignment: CDR1 SEHNR and CDR2 FQNEAQ (reference sequence). Trimming at V came to 3 bases and at J to 2 bases, leaving 4 bases not matched to a gene. This CDR3 has 16 residues. The CDR3 sequence is CASSLDRIAYNSPLHF. In nucleotides, the CDR3 is TGTGCCAGCAGCTTGGACAGGATCGCCTATAATTCACCCCTCCACTTT.

The genes are TRBV7-2 and TRBJ2-7; 14 bases line up with TRBD2. The CDR3 has 14 residues. Germline V gene data show CDR1 as SGHTA and CDR2 as FQGNSA. The ends lost 3 bases at V and 5 bases at J; junction bases unmatched: 0. The CDR3 nucleotides are TGTGCCAGCAGCTTGGGACTAGCGGGAGACGAGCAGTACTTC. Protein sequence: CASSLGLAGDEQYF. The full variable domain, its missing parts supplied by reference TRBV7-2 and TRBJ2-7, is GAGVSQSPSNKVTEKGKDVELRCDPISGHTALYWYRQSLGQGLEFLIYFQGNSAPDKSGLPSDRFSAERTGGSVSTLTIQRTQQEDSAVYLCASSLGLAGDEQYFGPGTRLTVT.